One and the same sample provided the 9 T cell receptor beta chains below, sequenced in a study of blood T cell repertoires in COVID-19. Assay used: immunoSEQ multiplex PCR; TCRdb lists only in-frame clones, some missing. The table lists around 200,000 clones, 75% to 90% of them singletons. Sequencing input: PBMCs or T cells enriched from blood (not recorded which). These receptors were collected from a man in his thirties or forties who had recovered from COVID-19.

The rearrangement joins TRBV19 to TRBJ2-1, with 7 bases lining up with TRBD2. This CDR3 comprises 15 residues. Germline-derived CDR1 and CDR2 are LNHDA and SQIVND (reference sequence). The ends lost 6 bases at V and 3 bases at J; junction bases unmatched: 8. The CDR3 loop is CASSQSSGYYNEQFF. In nucleotides, the CDR3 is TGTGCCAGTAGCCAGTCTAGCGGATACTACAATGAGCAGTTCTTC.

The rearrangement joins TRBV9 to TRBJ1-1; maybe TRBD1 (6 bases). CDR1 is SGDLS, CDR2 YYNGEE, per germline. V was pared by 0 bases and J by 4 bases, with 19 bases between. CDR3 length: 17 residues. The CDR3 here is CASSVAVSGERGTEAFF. In DNA form, the CDR3 reads TGTGCCAGCAGCGTAGCAGTTTCAGGGGAGCGTGGCACTGAAGCTTTCTTT.

The chain uses TRBV6-2 or TRBV6-3 and TRBJ2-1, with D maybe TRBD2 (5 bases). Trimming took off 2 bases at V and 8 bases at J, with 10 bases between the two ends. Germline V gives CDR1 MNHEY, CDR2 SVGEGT. The CDR3 runs to 13 residues. CDR3 in amino acids: CASSYGREHEQFF. Written as DNA, the CDR3 is TGTGCCAGCAGTTACGGAAGGGAGCATGAGCAGTTCTTC.

The J gene is TRBJ2-1, the V gene TRBV13, with 16 bases fitting TRBD2. V dropped 4 bases and J dropped 5; count of bases not matched to a gene: 8. This CDR3 contains 18 residues. CDR1 PRHDT and CDR2 FYEKMQ come from the germline V gene (reference sequence). The CDR3 reads CASSSVGLAGGPHNEQFF. In DNA, the CDR3 is TGTGCCAGCAGCTCGGTGGGACTAGCGGGGGGGCCCCACAATGAGCAGTTCTTC.

The chain links TRBV6-2 or TRBV6-3 to TRBJ2-5, with 8 nucleotides matching TRBD1. The length of the CDR3 is 16 residues. Germline lookup yields CDR1 MNHEY and CDR2 SVGEGT. With 2 bases clipped from V and 1 base from J, the junction kept 6 bases outside the gene matches. The CDR3 region has the DNA TGTGCCAGCAGTTACCCGACAGGGGAGGTCCAAGAGACCCAGTACTTC. This translates into CASSYPTGEVQETQYF.

The chain employs TRBV4-2 and TRBJ1-4, with D possibly TRBD1 on 5 matching bases. Germline V gene lookup returns CDR1 LGHNA and CDR2 YNFKEQ. The germline V and J ends were trimmed by 0 bases and 8 bases, with 16 bases remaining between them. This CDR3 region has 16 residues. The CDR3 coding sequence is TGTGCCAGCAGCCAAGATGTAGGGGAGGTAGGAGAAAAACTGTTTTTT. Protein: CASSQDVGEVGEKLFF.

The V call is TRBV5-1, the J call TRBJ2-3; 9 bases line up with TRBD2. Germline CDR1 and CDR2: SGHRS and YFSETQ. J lost 0 bases, V lost 4 bases, and 9 bases had no gene match. The CDR3 spans 17 residues. CDR3 sequence reads: CASSQSVAGASTDTQYF. The CDR3 DNA reads TGCGCCAGCAGCCAGTCAGTAGCGGGGGCTAGCACAGATACGCAGTATTTT.

The V call is TRBV13, the J call TRBJ2-5; TRBD1 might be the D (6 bases). The CDR3 spans 14 residues. Germline loops: CDR1 PRHDT, CDR2 FYEKMQ (reference sequence). V was cut by 0 bases and J by 5 bases, with 10 bases left in between. The CDR3 spells CASSLGGGWETQYF. In DNA, the CDR3 is TGTGCCAGCAGCTTAGGTGGGGGCTGGGAGACCCAGTACTTC.

This chain uses TRBV2 with TRBJ1-5; D possibly corresponds to TRBD1 (5 bases). This CDR3 region has 13 residues. Germline V lookup: CDR1 SNHLY, CDR2 FYNNEI. V lost 3 bases to trimming and J lost 11 bases, with 14 bases between them. The CDR3 is CASSEQGAGAQHF. The DNA of the CDR3 is TGTGCCAGCAGTGAGCAGGGAGCGGGGGCCCAGCATTTT.